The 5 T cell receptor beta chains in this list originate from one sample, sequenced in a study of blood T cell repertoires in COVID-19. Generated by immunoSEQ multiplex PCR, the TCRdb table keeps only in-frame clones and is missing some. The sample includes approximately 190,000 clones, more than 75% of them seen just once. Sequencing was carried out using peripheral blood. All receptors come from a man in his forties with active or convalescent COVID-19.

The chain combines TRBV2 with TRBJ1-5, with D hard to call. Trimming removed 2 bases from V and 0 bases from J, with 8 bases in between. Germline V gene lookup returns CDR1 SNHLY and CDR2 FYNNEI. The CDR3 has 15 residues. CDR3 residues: CASSESGYSNQPQHF. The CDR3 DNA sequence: TGTGCCAGCAGTGAAAGCGGGTATAGCAATCAGCCCCAGCATTTT.

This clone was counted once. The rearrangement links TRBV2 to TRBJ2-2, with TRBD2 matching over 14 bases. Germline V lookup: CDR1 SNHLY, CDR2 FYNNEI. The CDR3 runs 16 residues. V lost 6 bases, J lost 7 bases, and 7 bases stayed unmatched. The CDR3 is CASSQTSGRAGGELFF. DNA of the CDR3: TGTGCCAGCAGCCAGACTAGCGGGAGGGCCGGCGGGGAGCTGTTTTTT.

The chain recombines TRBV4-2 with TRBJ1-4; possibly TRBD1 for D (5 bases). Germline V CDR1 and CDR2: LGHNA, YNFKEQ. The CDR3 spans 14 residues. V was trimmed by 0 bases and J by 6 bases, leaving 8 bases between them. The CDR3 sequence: CASSQDDSDEKLFF. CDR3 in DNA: TGTGCCAGCAGCCAAGATGACAGCGATGAAAAACTGTTTTTT.

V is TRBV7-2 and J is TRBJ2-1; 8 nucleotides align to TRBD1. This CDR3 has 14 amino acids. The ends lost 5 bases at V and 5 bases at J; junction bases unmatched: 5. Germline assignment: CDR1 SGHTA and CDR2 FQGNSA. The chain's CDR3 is CASSVHRGNNEQFF. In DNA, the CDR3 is TGTGCCAGCAGCGTACACAGGGGGAACAATGAGCAGTTCTTC.

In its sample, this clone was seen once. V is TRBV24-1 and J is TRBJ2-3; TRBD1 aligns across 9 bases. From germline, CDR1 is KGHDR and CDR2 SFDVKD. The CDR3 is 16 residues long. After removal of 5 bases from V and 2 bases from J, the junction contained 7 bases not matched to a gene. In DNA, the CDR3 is TGTGCCACCAGTGGCACCGGGACAGGGACCACAGATACGCAGTATTTT. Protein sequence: CATSGTGTGTTDTQYF.